In its sample, the clone carrying this TCR beta chain was seen once. The entry originates in a study of blood T cell repertoires in COVID-19. Original data processing: Reference gene primers were amplified, and this amplification served to estimate nucleated cell counts. Measured with immunoSEQ multiplex PCR; TCRdb has only the in-frame clones, and not every one. The V and J calls and the clone size are those of that table, but D and trimming were determined from the DNA. The data show about 55,000 clones, more than 80% seen once. The length of the CDR3 is 13 residues. V was cut by 10 bases and J by 4 bases, with 16 bases left in between. Germline lookup yields CDR1 SNHLY and CDR2 FYNNEI.

The specimen sequenced was peripheral blood. The source of this sequence is a human donor in a cohort sampled during active COVID-19. The chain joins TRBV2 to TRBJ1-2; D call uncertain. The CDR3 DNA reads TGTGCCATTACTAAGAGGGCTACCTATGGCTACACCTTC. Amino acids: CAITKRATYGYTF.